The T cell receptor beta chain under discussion was sequenced for a study of blood T cell repertoires in COVID-19. Using immunoSEQ multiplex PCR, the repertoire was profiled, and TCRdb retains in-frame clones only, with some absent. The table has about 140,000 clones, approximately 89% seen once. CDR1 is SGHNT, CDR2 YYREEE, per germline (reference sequence). The V end was cut by 4 bases, the J end by 0 bases, with 20 bases between. This CDR3 has 17 residues. This clonotype originated in a man in his sixties with active or convalescent COVID-19. The source material was peripheral blood. The chain has TRBV5-4 and TRBJ2-7; tentatively, D is TRBD1 (7 bases). The CDR3 nucleotides are TGTGCCAGCAGCCCATCACAGGGGACTGTAGTCTCCTACGAGCAGTACTTC. It encodes CASSPSQGTVVSYEQYF.